This T cell receptor (beta chain) emerged from a study of blood T cell repertoires in COVID-19. About the study: Acute-phase and convalescent COVID-19 samples originated in the United States, Italy and Spain. From T cells, B-cell-depleted T cells, or PBMCs came the material, which was cDNA or gDNA.

This clone was detected once. V was clipped by 5 bases and J by 0 bases, with 10 bases between them. The CDR3 runs to 15 residues. Germline values: CDR1 MNHNS, CDR2 SASEGT. Per the original data handling: Nucleated cell number was recorded as an estimate derived from reference gene primer amplification. The data were produced by immunoSEQ multiplex PCR, yet TCRdb's version contains in-frame clones alone and is incomplete. V and J calls and clone size are copied from that table; D and trimming were computed from the DNA. The sample records about 190,000 clones, 86% being singletons. Sequencing was done on a sample of peripheral blood. The chain recombines TRBV6-1 with TRBJ2-2, with D possibly being TRBD1 (5 bases). The TCR originated in a woman aged 25 to 39 with active or convalescent COVID-19. The CDR3 DNA reads TGTGCCAGCAGTACGGACATCGCGAACACCGGGGAGCTGTTTTTT. Encoded protein: CASSTDIANTGELFF.